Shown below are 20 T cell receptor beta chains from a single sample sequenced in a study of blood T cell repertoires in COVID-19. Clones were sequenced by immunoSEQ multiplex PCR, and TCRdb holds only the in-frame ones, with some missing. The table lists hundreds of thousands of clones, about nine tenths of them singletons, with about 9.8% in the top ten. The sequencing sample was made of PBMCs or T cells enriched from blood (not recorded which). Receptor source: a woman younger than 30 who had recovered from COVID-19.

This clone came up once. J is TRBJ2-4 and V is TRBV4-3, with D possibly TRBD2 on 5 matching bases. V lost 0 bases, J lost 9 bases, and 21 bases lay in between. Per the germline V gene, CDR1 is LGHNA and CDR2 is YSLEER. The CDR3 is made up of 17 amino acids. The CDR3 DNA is TGCGCCAGCAGCCAAGATCCCCGGCTAGCTAGGCGCGGCATTCAGTACTTC. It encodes CASSQDPRLARRGIQYF.

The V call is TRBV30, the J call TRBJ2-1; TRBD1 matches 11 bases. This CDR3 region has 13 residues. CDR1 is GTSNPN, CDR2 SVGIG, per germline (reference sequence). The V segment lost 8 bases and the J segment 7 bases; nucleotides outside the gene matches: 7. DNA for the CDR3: TGTGCCGTGACCGGGACAGGGGGGAATGAGCAGTTCTTC. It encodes CAVTGTGGNEQFF.

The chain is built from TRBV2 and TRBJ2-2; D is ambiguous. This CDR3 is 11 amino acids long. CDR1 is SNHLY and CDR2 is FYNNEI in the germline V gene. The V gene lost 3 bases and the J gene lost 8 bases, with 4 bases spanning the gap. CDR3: CASSERGELFF. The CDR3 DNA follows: TGTGCCAGCAGTGAGCGGGGGGAGCTGTTTTTT.

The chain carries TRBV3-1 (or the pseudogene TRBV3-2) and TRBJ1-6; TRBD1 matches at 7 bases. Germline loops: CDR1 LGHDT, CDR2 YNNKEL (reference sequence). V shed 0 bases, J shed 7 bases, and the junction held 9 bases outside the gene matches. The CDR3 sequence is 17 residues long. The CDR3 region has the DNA TGTGCCAGCAGCCAAGATCCAACCGGGACAGAAAATTCACCCCTCCACTTT. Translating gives CASSQDPTGTENSPLHF.

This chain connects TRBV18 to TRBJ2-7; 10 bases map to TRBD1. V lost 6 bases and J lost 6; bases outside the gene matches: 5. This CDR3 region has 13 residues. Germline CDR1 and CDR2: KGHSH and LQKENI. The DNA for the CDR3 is TGTGCCAGCTCCCCAAGGGACAGGGGCGAGCAGTACTTC. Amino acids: CASSPRDRGEQYF.

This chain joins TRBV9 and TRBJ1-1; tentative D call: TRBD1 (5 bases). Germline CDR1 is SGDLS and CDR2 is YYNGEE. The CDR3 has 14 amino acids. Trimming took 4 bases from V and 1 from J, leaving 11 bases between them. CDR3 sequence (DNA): TGTGCCAGCAGCCGACGGGGGGAGAACACTGAAGCTTTCTTT. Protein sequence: CASSRRGENTEAFF.

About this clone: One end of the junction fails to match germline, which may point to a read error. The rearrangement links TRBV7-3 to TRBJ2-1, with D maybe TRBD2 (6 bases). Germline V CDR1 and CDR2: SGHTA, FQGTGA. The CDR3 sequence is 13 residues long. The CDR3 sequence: CASSLTSTNEQFF. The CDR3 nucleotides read TGTGCCAGCAGTTTAACTAGCACCAATGAGCAGTTCTTC.

The chain's CDR3 is CASSGQGENYGYTF. The CDR3 DNA follows: TGTGCCAGCAGCGGACAGGGGGAAAACTATGGCTACACCTTC. The chain employs TRBV11-2 and TRBJ1-2, with 10 bases identical to TRBD1. In germline, CDR1 is SGHAT, CDR2 FQNNGV. Trimming cost V 5 bases and J 2 bases; bases outside gene matches: 2. The CDR3 contains 14 residues.

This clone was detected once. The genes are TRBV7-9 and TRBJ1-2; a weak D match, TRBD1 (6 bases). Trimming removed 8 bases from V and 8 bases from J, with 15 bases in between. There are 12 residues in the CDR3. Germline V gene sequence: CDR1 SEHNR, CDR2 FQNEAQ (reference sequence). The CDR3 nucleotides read TGTGCCAGCTCACAGGGCGCGACCGGCTACACCTTC. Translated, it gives CASSQGATGYTF.

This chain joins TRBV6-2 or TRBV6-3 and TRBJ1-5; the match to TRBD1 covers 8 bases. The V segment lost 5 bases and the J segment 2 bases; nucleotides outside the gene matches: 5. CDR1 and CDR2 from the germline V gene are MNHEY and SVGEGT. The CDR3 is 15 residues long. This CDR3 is CASSGPTGGNQPQHF. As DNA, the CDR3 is TGTGCCAGCAGTGGACCGACAGGGGGCAATCAGCCCCAGCATTTT.

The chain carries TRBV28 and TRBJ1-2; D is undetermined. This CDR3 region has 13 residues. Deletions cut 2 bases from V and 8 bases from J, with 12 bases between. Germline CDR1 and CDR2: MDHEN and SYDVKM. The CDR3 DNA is TGTGCCAGCAGTTTAGGCGGGGTGTTGGGCTACACCTTC. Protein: CASSLGGVLGYTF.

The CDR3 DNA follows: TGTGCCTGGAGGGTCAAGGGGAGGGTTGAAAAACTGTTTTTT. Protein sequence: CAWRVKGRVEKLFF. J is TRBJ1-4 and V is TRBV30, with D perhaps TRBD1 (5 bases). CDR1 is GTSNPN, CDR2 SVGIG, per germline (reference sequence). This CDR3 spans 14 amino acids. Trimming removed 3 bases at V and 7 bases at J, with 15 bases between.

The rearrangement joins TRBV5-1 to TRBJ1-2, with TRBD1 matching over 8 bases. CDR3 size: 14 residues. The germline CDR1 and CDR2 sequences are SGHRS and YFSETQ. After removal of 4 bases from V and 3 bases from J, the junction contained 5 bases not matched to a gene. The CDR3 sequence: CASSRSTGDYGYTF. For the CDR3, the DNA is TGCGCCAGCAGCAGATCGACAGGGGACTATGGCTACACCTTC.

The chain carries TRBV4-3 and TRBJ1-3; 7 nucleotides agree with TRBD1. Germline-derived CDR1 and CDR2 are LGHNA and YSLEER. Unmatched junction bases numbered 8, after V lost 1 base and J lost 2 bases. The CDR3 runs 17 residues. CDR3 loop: CASSQAPRQGAGNTIYF. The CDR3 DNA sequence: TGCGCCAGCAGCCAAGCACCTAGACAGGGAGCTGGAAACACCATATATTTT.

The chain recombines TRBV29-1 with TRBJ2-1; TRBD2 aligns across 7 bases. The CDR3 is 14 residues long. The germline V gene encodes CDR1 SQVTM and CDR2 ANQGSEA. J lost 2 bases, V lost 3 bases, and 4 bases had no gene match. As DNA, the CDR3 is TGCAGCGTTGATACGGCGGGGGCCTACAATGAGCAGTTCTTC. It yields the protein CSVDTAGAYNEQFF.

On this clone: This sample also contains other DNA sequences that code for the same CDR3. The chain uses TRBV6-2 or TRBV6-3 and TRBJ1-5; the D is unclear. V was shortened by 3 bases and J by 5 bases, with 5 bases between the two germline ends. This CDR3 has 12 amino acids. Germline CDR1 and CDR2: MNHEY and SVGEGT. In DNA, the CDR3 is TGTGCCAGCAGTTATCCGGATCAGCCCCAGCATTTT. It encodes CASSYPDQPQHF.

The CDR3 region has the DNA TGTGCCAGCAGTTACTCGGGGCGGGGGGGCTACAATGAGCAGTTCTTC. As protein: CASSYSGRGGYNEQFF. The chain uses TRBV6-5 and TRBJ2-1; 9 bases match TRBD2. The CDR3 has 16 amino acids. Germline V CDR1 and CDR2: MNHEY, SVGAGI. V lost 0 bases to trimming and J lost 3 bases; unmatched junction nucleotides: 3.

CDR3 amino acids: CASRDRDTGELFF. As DNA, the CDR3 is TGTGCCAGCAGGGACAGGGACACCGGGGAGCTGTTTTTT. The rearrangement links TRBV2 to TRBJ2-2, with 8 bases matching TRBD1. The junction had 0 bases not matched to a gene; V was cut back by 6 bases and J by 3 bases. The CDR3 extends over 13 amino acids. Germline V gene lookup returns CDR1 SNHLY and CDR2 FYNNEI.

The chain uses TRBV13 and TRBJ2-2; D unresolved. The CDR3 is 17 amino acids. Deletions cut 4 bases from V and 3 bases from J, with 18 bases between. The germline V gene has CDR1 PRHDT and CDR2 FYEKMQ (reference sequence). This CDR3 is CASSSERVVWDTGELFF. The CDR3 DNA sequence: TGTGCCAGCAGCTCGGAACGGGTAGTATGGGACACCGGGGAGCTGTTTTTT.

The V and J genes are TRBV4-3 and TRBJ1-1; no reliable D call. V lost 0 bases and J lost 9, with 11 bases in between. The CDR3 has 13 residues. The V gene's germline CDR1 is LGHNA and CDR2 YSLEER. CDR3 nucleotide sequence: TGCGCCAGCAGCCAAGATGGGAGAACCCAAGCTTTCTTT. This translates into CASSQDGRTQAFF.